This record concerns one T cell receptor (beta chain) sequence. Its antigen is not identified. This sample was taken from a study of CD8+ T cells in alopecia areata. Overall study results and limits: Tofacitinib significantly brought down scalp clonality and expanded CD8+ clones among top 100.

Reverse transcribed after extraction, RNA yielded cDNA as the sequencing template. Only in-frame clones appear in the TCRdb table, and some are missing; sequencing was by immunoSEQ multiplex PCR. The table records over 150,000 clones, 50% to 65% of them present only once. Germline V gene lookup returns CDR1 SQVTM and CDR2 ANQGSEA. V lost 4 bases, J lost 5 bases, and 12 bases lay in between. The CDR3 covers 13 residues. This sample's treatment: oral pan-JAK inhibitor, 5-10 mg twice daily. The chain recombines TRBV29-1 with TRBJ1-5; perhaps TRBD1 as D (6 bases). This material consisted of CD4+ T cells sorted from blood, taken at week 24, from a patient treated with tofacitinib. The receptor comes from a human donor with alopecia areata. Here the CDR3 DNA reads TGCAGCGTTGGCTACAGGGTCGATCAGCCCCAGCATTTT. It encodes CSVGYRVDQPQHF.